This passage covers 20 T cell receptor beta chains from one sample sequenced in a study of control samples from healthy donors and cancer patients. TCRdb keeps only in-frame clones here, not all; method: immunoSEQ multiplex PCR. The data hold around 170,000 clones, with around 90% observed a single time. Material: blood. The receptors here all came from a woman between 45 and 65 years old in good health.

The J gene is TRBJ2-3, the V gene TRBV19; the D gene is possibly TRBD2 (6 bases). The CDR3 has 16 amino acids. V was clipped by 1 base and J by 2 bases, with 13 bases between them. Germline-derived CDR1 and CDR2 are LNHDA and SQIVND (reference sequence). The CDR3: CASSIGVAANTDTQYF. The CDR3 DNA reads TGTGCCAGTAGTATAGGGGTAGCGGCTAACACAGATACGCAGTATTTT.

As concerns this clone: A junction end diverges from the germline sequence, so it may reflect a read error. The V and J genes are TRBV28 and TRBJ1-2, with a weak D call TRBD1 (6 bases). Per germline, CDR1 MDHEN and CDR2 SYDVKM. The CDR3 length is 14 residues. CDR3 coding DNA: TGTGCCACCAGTCGGGAGGGGGGGAACTATGGCTACACCTTC. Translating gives CATSREGGNYGYTF.

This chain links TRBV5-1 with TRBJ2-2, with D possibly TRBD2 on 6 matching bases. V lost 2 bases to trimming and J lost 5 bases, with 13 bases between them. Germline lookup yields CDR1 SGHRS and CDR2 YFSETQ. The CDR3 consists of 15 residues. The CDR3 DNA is TGCGCCAGCAGCTTCGGGACTGGGGTTACCGGGGAGCTGTTTTTT. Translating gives CASSFGTGVTGELFF.

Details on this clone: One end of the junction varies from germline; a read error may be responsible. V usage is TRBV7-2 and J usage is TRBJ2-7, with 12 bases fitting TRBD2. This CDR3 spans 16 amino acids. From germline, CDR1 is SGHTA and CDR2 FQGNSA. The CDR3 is CASRRLAGVSSSEQYF. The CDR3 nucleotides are TGTGCCAGCAGAAGACTAGCGGGAGTCTCTTCCTCCGAGCAGTACTTC.

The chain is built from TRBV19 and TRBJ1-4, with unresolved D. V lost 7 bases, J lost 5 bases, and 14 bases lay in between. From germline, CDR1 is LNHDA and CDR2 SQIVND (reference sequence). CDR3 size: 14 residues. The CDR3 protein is CASTIRESNEKLFF. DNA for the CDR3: TGTGCCAGTACCATAAGGGAATCAAATGAAAAACTGTTTTTT.

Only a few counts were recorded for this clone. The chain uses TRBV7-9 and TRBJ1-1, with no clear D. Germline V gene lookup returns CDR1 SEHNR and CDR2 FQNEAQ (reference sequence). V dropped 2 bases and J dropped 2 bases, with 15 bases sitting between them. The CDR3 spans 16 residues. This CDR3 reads CASSLYGRTANTEAFF. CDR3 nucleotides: TGTGCCAGCAGCTTATATGGCAGGACGGCAAACACTGAAGCTTTCTTT.

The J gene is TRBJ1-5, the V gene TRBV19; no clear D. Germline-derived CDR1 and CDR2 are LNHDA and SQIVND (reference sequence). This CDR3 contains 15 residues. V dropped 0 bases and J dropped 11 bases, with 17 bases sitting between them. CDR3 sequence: CASSIDALLVQTQHF. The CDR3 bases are TGTGCCAGTAGTATAGATGCCCTATTAGTGCAGACCCAGCATTTT.

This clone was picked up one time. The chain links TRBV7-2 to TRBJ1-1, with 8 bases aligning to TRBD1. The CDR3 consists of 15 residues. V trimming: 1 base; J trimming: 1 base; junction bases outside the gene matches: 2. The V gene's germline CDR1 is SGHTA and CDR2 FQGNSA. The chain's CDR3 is CASSLVGTGNTEAFF. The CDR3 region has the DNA TGTGCCAGCAGCTTAGTGGGGACAGGGAACACTGAAGCTTTCTTT.

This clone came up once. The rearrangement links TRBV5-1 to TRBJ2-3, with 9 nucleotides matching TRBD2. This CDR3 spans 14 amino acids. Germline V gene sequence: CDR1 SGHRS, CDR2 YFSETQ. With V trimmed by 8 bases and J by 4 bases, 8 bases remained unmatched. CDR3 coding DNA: TGCGCCAGTTACAGCGGGGGGCGCCCAGATACGCAGTATTTT. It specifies CASYSGGRPDTQYF.

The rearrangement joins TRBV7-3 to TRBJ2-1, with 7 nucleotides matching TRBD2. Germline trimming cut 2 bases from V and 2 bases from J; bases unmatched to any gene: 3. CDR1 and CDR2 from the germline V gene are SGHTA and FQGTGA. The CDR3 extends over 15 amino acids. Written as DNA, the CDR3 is TGTGCCAGCAGCTTATCTAGCGGACCCTACAATGAGCAGTTCTTC. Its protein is CASSLSSGPYNEQFF.

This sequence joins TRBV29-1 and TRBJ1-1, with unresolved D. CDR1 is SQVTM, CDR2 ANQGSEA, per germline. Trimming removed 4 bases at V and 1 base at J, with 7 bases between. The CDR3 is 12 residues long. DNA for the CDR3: TGCAGCGTTGGAAGGTCGAACACTGAAGCTTTCTTT. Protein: CSVGRSNTEAFF.

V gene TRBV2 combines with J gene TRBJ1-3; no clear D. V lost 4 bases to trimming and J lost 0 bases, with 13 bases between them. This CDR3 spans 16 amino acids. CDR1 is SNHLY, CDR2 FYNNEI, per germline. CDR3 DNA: TGTGCCAGCAGTGTTAGGTTACCTAGCTCTGGAAACACCATATATTTT. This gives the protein CASSVRLPSSGNTIYF.

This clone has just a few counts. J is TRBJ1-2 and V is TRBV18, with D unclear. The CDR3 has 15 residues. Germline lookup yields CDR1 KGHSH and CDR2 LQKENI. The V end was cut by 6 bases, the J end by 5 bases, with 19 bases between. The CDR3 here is CASSRSSGVTYGYTF. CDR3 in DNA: TGTGCCAGCTCTCGAAGCAGCGGGGTTACTTATGGCTACACCTTC.

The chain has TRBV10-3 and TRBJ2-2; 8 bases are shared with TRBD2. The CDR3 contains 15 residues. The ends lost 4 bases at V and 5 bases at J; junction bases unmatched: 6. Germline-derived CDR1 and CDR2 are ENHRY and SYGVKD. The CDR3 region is CAISVGTSGTGELFF. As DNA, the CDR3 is TGTGCCATCAGTGTGGGGACTAGTGGAACCGGGGAGCTGTTTTTT.

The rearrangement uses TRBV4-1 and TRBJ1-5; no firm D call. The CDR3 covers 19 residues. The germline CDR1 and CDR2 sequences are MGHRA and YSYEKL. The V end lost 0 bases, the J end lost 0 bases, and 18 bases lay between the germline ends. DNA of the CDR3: TGCGCCAGCAGCCAAGATCCCTCGGGCGGGGTCTATAGCAATCAGCCCCAGCATTTT. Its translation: CASSQDPSGGVYSNQPQHF.

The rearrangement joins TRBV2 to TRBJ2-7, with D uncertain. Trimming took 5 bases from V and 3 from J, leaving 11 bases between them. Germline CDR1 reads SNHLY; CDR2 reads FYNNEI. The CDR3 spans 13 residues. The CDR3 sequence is CASSSSLYYEQYF. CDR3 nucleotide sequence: TGTGCCAGCAGTTCTTCCCTATACTACGAGCAGTACTTC.

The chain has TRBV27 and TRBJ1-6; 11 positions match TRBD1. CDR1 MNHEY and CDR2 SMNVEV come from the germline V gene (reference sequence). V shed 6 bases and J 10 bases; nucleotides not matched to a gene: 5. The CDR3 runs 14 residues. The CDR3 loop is CASRGGTGGSPLHF. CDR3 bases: TGTGCCAGCAGAGGCGGGACAGGGGGATCACCCCTCCACTTT.

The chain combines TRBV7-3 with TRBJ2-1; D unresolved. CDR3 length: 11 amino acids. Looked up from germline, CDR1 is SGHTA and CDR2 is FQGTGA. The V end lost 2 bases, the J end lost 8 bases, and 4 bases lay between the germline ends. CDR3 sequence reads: CASSLWDEQFF. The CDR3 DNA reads TGTGCCAGCAGCTTATGGGATGAGCAGTTCTTC.

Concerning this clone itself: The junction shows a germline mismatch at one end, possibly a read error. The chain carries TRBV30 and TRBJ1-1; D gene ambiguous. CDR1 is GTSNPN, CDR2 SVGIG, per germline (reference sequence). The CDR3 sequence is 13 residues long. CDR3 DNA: TGTGTCTGGAGTCAGAACAGTGGAACTGAAGCTTTCTTT. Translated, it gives CVWSQNSGTEAFF.

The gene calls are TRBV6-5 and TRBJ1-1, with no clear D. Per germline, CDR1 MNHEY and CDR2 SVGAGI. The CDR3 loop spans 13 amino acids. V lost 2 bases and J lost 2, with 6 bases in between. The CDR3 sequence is CASSYGRNTEAFF. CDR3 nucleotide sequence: TGTGCCAGCAGTTACGGGAGAAACACTGAAGCTTTCTTT.